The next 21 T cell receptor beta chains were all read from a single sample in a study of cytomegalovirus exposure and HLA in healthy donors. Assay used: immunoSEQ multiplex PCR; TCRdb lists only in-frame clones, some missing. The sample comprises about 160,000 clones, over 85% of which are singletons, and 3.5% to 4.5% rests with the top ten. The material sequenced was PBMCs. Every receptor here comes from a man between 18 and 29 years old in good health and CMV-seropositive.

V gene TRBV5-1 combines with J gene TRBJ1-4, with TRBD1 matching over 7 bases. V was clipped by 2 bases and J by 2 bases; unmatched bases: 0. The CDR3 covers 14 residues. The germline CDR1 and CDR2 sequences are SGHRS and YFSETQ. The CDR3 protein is CASSFRGTNEKLFF. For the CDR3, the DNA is TGCGCCAGCAGCTTCAGGGGGACTAATGAAAAACTGTTTTTT.

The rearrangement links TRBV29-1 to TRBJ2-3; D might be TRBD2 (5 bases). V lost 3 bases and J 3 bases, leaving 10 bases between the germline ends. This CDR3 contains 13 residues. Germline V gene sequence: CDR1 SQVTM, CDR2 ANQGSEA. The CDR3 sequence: CSVDEGLTDTQYF. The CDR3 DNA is TGCAGCGTTGACGAGGGTCTGACAGATACGCAGTATTTT.

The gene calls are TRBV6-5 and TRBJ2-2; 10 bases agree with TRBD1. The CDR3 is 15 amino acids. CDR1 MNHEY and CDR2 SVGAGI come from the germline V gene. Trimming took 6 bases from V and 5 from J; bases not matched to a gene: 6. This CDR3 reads CASRTGQGNTGELFF. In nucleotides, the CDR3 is TGTGCCAGCAGGACGGGACAGGGGAATACCGGGGAGCTGTTTTTT.

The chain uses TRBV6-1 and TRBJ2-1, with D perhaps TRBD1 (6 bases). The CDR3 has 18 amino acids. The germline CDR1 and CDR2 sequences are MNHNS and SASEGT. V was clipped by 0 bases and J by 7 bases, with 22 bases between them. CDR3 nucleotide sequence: TGTGCCAGCAGTGAAGCGCTGAGCTTAGGGGGAAGGGGTAATGAGCAGTTCTTC. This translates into CASSEALSLGGRGNEQFF.

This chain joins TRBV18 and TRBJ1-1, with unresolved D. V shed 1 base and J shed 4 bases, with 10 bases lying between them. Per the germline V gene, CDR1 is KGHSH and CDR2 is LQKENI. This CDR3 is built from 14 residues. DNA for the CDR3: TGTGCCAGCTCACCACAGGCTTCGGGCACTGAAGCTTTCTTT. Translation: CASSPQASGTEAFF.

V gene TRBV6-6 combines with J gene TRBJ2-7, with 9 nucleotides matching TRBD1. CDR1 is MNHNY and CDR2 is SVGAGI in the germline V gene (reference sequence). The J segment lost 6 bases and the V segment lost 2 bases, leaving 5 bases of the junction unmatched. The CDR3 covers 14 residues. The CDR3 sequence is CASSYPQQGAEQYF. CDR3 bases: TGTGCCAGCAGTTACCCTCAACAGGGGGCCGAGCAGTACTTC.

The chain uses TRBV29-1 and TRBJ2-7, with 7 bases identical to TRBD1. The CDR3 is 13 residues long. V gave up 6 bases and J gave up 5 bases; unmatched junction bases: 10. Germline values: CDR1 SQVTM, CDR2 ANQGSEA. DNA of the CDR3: TGCAGCGTGATGACAGGGACCACCCACGAGCAGTACTTC. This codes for CSVMTGTTHEQYF.

Here the CDR3 DNA reads TGTGCCAGCAGCTTAATGGCGGCGGGAATTCAAGAGACCCAGTACTTC. Protein: CASSLMAAGIQETQYF. V and J are TRBV7-3 and TRBJ2-5; tentatively, D is TRBD2 (6 bases). This CDR3 region has 16 residues. Trimming took 1 base from V and 2 from J, leaving 14 bases between them. Germline V lookup: CDR1 SGHTA, CDR2 FQGTGA.

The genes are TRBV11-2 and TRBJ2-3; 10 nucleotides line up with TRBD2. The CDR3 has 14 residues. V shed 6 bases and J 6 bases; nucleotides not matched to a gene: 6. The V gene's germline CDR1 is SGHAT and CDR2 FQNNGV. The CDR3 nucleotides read TGTGCCAGCAGGCCGGGACTAGCGTGGGATACGCAGTATTTT. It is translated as CASRPGLAWDTQYF.

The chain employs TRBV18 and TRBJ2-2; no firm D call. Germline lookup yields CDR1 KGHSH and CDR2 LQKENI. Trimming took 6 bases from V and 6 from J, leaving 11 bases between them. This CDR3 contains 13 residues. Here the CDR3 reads CASSSTGPGELFF. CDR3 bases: TGTGCCAGCTCGTCGACTGGCCCCGGGGAGCTGTTTTTT.

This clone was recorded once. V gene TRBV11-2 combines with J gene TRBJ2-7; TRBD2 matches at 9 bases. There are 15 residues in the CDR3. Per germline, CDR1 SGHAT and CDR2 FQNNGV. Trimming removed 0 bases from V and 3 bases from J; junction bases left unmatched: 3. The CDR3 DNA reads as TGTGCCAGCAGCTTAGAGGCGGGAGGGTTCTACGAGCAGTACTTC. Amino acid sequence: CASSLEAGGFYEQYF.

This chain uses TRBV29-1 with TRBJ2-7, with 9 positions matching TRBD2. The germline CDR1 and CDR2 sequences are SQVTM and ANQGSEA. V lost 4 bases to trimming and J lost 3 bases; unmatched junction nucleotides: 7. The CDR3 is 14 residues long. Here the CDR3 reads CSVGKAGGLYEQYF. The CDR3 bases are TGCAGCGTTGGAAAAGCGGGAGGTCTCTACGAGCAGTACTTC.

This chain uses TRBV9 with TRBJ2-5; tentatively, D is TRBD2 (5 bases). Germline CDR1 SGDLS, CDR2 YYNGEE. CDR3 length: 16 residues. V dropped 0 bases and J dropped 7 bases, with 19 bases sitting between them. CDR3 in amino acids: CASSVGVGLASGTQYF. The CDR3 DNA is TGTGCCAGCAGCGTAGGGGTGGGGTTAGCGTCCGGGACCCAGTACTTC.

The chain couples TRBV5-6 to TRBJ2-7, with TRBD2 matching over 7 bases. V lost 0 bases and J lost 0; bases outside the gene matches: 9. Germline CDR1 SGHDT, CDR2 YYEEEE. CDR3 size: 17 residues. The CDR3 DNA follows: TGTGCCAGCAGCTTGGGGATTAGCGGGCTGAGCTCCTACGAGCAGTACTTC. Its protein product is CASSLGISGLSSYEQYF.

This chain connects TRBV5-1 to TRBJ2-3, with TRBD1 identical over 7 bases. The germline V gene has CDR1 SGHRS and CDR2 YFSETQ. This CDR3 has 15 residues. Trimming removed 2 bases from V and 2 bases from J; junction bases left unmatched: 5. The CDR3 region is CASSLTGVHTDTQYF. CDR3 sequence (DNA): TGCGCCAGCAGCTTAACAGGGGTCCACACAGATACGCAGTATTTT.

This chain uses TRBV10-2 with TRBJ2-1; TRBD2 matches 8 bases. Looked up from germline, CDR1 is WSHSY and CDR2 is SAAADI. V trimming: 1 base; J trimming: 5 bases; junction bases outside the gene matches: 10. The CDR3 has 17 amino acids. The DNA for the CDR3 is TGCGCCAGCAGTGAGTTCTTAGCGGGACCTGTGGACAATGAGCAGTTCTTC. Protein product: CASSEFLAGPVDNEQFF.

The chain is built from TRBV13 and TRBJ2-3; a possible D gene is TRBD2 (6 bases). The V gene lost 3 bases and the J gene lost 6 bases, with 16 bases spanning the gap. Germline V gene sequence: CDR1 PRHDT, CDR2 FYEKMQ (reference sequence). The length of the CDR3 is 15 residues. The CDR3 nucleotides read TGTGCCAGCAGCTTTAAGCGGGCCAGCAGTGATACGCAGTATTTT. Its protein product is CASSFKRASSDTQYF.

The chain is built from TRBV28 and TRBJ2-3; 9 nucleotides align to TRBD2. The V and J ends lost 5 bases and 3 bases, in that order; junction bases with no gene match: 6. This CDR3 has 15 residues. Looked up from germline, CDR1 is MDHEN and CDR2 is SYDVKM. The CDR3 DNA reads TGTGCCAGCAGTACCTGGACTAGCGATACAGATACGCAGTATTTT. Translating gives CASSTWTSDTDTQYF. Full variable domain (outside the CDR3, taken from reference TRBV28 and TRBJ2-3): DVKVTQSSRYLVKRTGEKVFLECVQDMDHENMFWYRQDPGLGLRLIYFSYDVKMKEKGDIPEGYSVSREKKERFSLILESASTNQTSMYLCASSTWTSDTDTQYFGPGTRLTVL.

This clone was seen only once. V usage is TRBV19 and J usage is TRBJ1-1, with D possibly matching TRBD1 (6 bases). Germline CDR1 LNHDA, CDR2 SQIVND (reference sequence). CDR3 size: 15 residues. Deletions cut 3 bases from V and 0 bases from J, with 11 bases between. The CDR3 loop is CASSMDSNLNTEAFF. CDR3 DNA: TGTGCCAGTAGTATGGACAGTAATTTGAACACTGAAGCTTTCTTT.

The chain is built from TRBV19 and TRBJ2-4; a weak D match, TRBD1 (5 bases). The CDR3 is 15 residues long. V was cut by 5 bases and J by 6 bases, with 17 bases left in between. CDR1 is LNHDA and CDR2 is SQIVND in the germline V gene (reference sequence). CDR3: CASSPLGGAGNIQYF. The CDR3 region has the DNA TGTGCCAGTAGTCCTTTGGGTGGGGCTGGAAACATTCAGTACTTC.

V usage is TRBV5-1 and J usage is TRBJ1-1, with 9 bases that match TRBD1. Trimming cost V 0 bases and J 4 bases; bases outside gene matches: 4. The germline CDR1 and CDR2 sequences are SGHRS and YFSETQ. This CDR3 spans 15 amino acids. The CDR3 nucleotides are TGCGCCAGCAGCTTGGGGGACAGGGATCGCACTGAAGCTTTCTTT. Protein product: CASSLGDRDRTEAFF. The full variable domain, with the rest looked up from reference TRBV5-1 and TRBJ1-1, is KAGVTQTPRYLIKTRGQQVTLSCSPISGHRSVSWYQQTPGQGLQFLFEYFSETQRNKGNFPGRFSGRQFSNSRSEMNVSTLELGDSALYLCASSLGDRDRTEAFFGQGTRLTVV.